The clone carrying this TCR beta chain was detected only once. Antigen: not known. Busulfan-fludarabine conditioning, marrow transplant, and cyclophosphamide on days +3 and +4 were administered. These data belong to a study of T cells after posttransplantation cyclophosphamide. Whole-study findings and limits: TRB overlap between skin or GI tissue T cells and blood was limited. After PTCy, TRB diversity resembled that of CNI/methotrexate controls.

Here immunoSEQ multiplex PCR was the method, and the copy in TCRdb shows in-frame clones only, minus some. The profile covers more than 10,000 clones, with 85% appearing a single time and 15% taken by the ten largest. The sequencing used PBMCs, collected 1755 days after allogeneic stem cell transplant with posttransplant cyclophosphamide. The sequence was collected from a female patient in her forties or fifties who received an allogeneic stem cell transplant from a related donor, was CMV-positive, and had no GVHD. Among the T cells, some may be from the graft donor.

Here the CDR3 DNA reads TGTGCCAGCAGTGGACAGCCCAACACTGAAGCTTTCTTT. The encoded protein is CASSGQPNTEAFF. The chain uses TRBV7-2 and TRBJ1-1, with D perhaps matching TRBD1 (6 bases). The CDR3 totals 13 residues. The V gene's germline CDR1 is SGHTA and CDR2 FQGNSA. V dropped 6 bases and J dropped 2 bases, with 10 bases sitting between them.